This T cell receptor beta chain is drawn from a study of T cell repertoires in cytomegalovirus infection. The overall study: Shared public TCR beta signatures pointed to both CMV infection and a matching HLA type.

Study-level results: There were HLA-C-restricted CMV-specific TCR beta clonotypes dominating the ex vivo response. Identification of carriers of CMV plus the relevant HLA was performed using cumulative public TCR beta family frequency.

A word on this clonotype: What it recognizes is unknown.

Trimming removed 7 bases from V and 0 bases from J; junction bases left unmatched: 8. The CDR3 loop spans 16 amino acids. CDR1 MDHEN and CDR2 SYDVKM come from the germline V gene. Each CDR3 protein gets one entry after TCRdb re-called the reads with MiXCR. The data hold hundreds of thousands of distinct CDR3 sequences, with 20% to 25% observed a single time. The origin of this receptor is a human donor in good health (CMV status not recorded). Some clones in this sample may be carry-over from other donors' samples. The chain combines TRBV28 with TRBJ2-7, with 11 nucleotides matching TRBD2. The specimen sequenced was CD8+ T cells from PBMCs. CDR3 nucleotide sequence: TGTGCCAGCAACGGGGGTAGCGGGGGGGTCTCCTACGAGCAGTACGTC. Translated: CASNGGSGGVSYEQYV.